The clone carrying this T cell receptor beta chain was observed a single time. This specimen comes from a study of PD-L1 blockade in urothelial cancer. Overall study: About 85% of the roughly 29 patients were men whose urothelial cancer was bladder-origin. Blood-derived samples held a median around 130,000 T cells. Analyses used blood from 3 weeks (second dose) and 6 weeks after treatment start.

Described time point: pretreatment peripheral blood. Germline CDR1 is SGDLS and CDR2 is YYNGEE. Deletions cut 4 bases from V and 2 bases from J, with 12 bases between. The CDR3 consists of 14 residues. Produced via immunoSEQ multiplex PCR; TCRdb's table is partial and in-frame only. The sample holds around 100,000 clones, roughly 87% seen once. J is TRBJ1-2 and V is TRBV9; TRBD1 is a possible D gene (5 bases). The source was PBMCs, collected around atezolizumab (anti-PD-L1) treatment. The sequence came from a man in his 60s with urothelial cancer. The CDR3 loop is CASSPGGDNYGYTF. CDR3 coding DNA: TGTGCCAGCAGCCCCGGAGGGGACAACTATGGCTACACCTTC.